This TCR beta chain was observed in a study of T cells in Graves' hyperthyroidism and ophthalmopathy (dated by TCRdb to between 2017 and 2020). As for the study more broadly: Peripheral blood was collected at initial diagnosis, before any treatment. The 90 to 100 discovery patients were randomly split 7:3 into training and test sets. Prospective prediction of ophthalmopathy was tested in an independent validation cohort of approximately 18 hyperthyroidism patients and around 16 patients who later progressed to ophthalmopathy. A discovery cohort of fewer than 110 patients, about 40 with Graves' ophthalmopathy and about 60 with stable Graves' hyperthyroidism, was used to find distinguishing TCR V-J signatures. Once sampling was done, hyperthyroidism patients were given methimazole at a starting dose of 30 mg daily, whereas ophthalmopathy patients were given high-dose intravenous methylprednisolone. In addition, the study compared T-cell repertoires in thyroid tissue and in blood from roughly six Graves' hyperthyroidism patients. The paper describes TCR Vbeta CDR3 sequencing of 120 to 150 peripheral blood samples, made up of roughly 45 ophthalmopathy patients, around 78 hyperthyroidism patients and approximately 17 progressor patients.

Hyperthyroidism patients were newly diagnosed, had a disease duration of under 2 months, and were aged 18 to 65 years. Exclusion was applied to patients with uncontrolled infections, other autoimmune diseases, pregnancy or lactation. Diagnoses relied on clinical symptoms, serum thyroxine and TRAb, thyroid ultrasound and orbital computed tomography. Blood from progressor patients was collected at the time of first diagnosis with hyperthyroidism, before any ophthalmopathy symptoms had appeared. Ficoll-Paque density gradient centrifugation was used to isolate PBMCs from 8 to 10 ml of fresh peripheral blood. Progressor patients were initially diagnosed with Graves' hyperthyroidism and developed ophthalmopathy during follow-up. Total RNA was extracted with Trizol reagent, and quality was checked on an Agilent 2100 Bioanalyzer. Amplification of TCR beta CDR3 regions was carried out from RNA transcripts. A first-round RT-PCR of the TCR CDR3 used the HTBI primer set with the Qiagen OneStep RT-PCR kit. Libraries were constructed in a second round of multiplex PCR, after which size selection and purification were performed. The libraries were sequenced on an Illumina HiSeq2000 using paired-end 100 bp reads. In the paper's pipeline: SOAPnuke was used to process the raw data, throwing out any read that contained adapters or uncalled bases, had a mean Phred below 15, or lacked an exact constant-primer or identifier match. High-quality paired reads were merged with COPE v1.2.5, and unique nucleotide sequences were defined as clonotypes. MiTCR v1.1 was used to align clonotypes to the IMGT TRBV, TRBD and TRBJ reference segments. Analysis was restricted to V-J combinations with a frequency above 0.0001, which covered roughly 99% of repertoires. The TCS score was defined as F50 (clonal expansion) divided by E x V (chaos), with BLOSUM62-based TCRdist calculated between CDR3 peptides within each V-J. Welch's t-statistics and random forest reduced several hundred V-J features to 10 to 15, which were used in a naive Bayes classifier (R e1071). Through fastp at Q25 and MiXCR, TCRdb rebuilt clones from the public reads, retaining in-frame beta chains. All rows with the same CDR3 protein become a single entry with the most common DNA and genes. TCRdb's processing, not the authors', yielded these V and J calls. The sample profile shows about 720,000 distinct CDR3 sequences; approximately 18% of them were found once. Over 15% of the sample lies in the top ten.

V loses 7 bases of germline sequence and J loses 5 bases, and the interval between the two ends is 25 bases. The CDR3 starts with the cysteine, ends with the phenylalanine, and has 16 residues. Just CDR3 DNA is preserved here, 48 bases in frame from base 1. Based on the germline V gene, the CDR1 and CDR2 sequences are SGHRS and YFSETQ. The paper's findings and limits, for the study overall: Most expanded thyroid clonotypes (frequency above 0.001) were also detected in blood, suggesting blood repertoires may reflect thyroid immune responses. In cross-validation, a model built on a 13 V-J signature told ophthalmopathy apart from stable hyperthyroidism with approximately 90% sensitivity and about 81% specificity, and in testing the same model reached 80%/75%. Sample size was not statistically predetermined, and investigators were not blinded to group allocation. In validation, progression to ophthalmopathy was predicted by the model with almost 71% sensitivity and around 76% specificity, a median of about 6.4 months before onset.

In its sample, this clonotype was seen a few times. Its specific antigen is unknown. The input lacks base qualities; no much larger clone sits a single base away. The sequence is built from TRBV5-1 and TRBJ2-7; TRBD2 could be the D gene, as 5 bases match. The specimen was blood. The sequence derives from a woman aged 45 to 65 with Graves' hyperthyroidism that later progressed to Graves' ophthalmopathy. The CDR3 reads as follows: CASSEGSGLGVHEQYF. The sequenced DNA: TGCGCCAGCTCTGAGGGCTCTGGCCTTGGGGTCCACGAGCAGTACTTC.